Presented here are 30 T cell receptor beta chains from one specimen sequenced in a study of blood T cell repertoires in COVID-19. Clones were read by immunoSEQ multiplex PCR, and TCRdb kept only the in-frame ones, dropping some. Among hundreds of thousands of clones listed, about 87% were seen once. Sequencing was done on a sample of peripheral blood. These receptors came from a woman aged 50 to 60 who had recovered from COVID-19.

The CDR3 nucleotides are TGTGCCTGGAGTGCCTCCCCCTCTTATCAGCCCCAGCATTTT. Residues: CAWSASPSYQPQHF. The chain has TRBV30 and TRBJ1-5, with unresolved D. The V and J ends lost 1 base and 5 bases respectively, with 12 bases between them. The germline V gene has CDR1 GTSNPN and CDR2 SVGIG (reference sequence). The CDR3 consists of 14 residues.

This rearrangement joins TRBV15 to TRBJ1-2; 8 bases fit TRBD1. V was pared by 7 bases and J by 0 bases, with 10 bases of the junction left unmatched. This CDR3 region has 16 residues. The V gene's germline CDR1 is LNHNV and CDR2 YYDKDF (reference sequence). CDR3 sequence reads: CATTRQGILTNYGYTF. CDR3 nucleotides: TGTGCCACCACCCGACAGGGGATATTGACTAACTATGGCTACACCTTC.

The gene calls are TRBV13 and TRBJ2-7; 7 nucleotides match TRBD2. Germline V CDR1 and CDR2: PRHDT, FYEKMQ (reference sequence). The CDR3 is made up of 16 amino acids. The junction had 10 bases not matched to a gene; V was cut back by 4 bases and J by 1 base. The DNA of the CDR3 is TGTGCCAGCAGCTCCCGACTAGCAGCCGGTTCCTACGAGCAGTACTTC. Translating gives CASSSRLAAGSYEQYF.

The genes are TRBV5-1 and TRBJ1-1; TRBD1 aligns across 10 bases. Trimming cost V 4 bases and J 5 bases; bases outside gene matches: 5. Looked up from germline, CDR1 is SGHRS and CDR2 is YFSETQ. CDR3 size: 14 residues. The CDR3 DNA is TGCGCCAGCAGCGCGGACAGGGGGGATACTGAAGCTTTCTTT. Amino acid sequence: CASSADRGDTEAFF.

J is TRBJ1-4 and V is TRBV3-1 (or the pseudogene TRBV3-2); TRBD1 agrees at 8 bases. Per the germline V gene, CDR1 is LGHDT and CDR2 is YNNKEL (reference sequence). V shed 7 bases and J 8 bases; nucleotides not matched to a gene: 3. There are 12 residues in the CDR3. The CDR3 nucleotides are TGTGCCAGCAACAGGGGGGGCGAAAAACTGTTTTTT. Translation gives CASNRGGEKLFF.

This sequence joins TRBV5-4 and TRBJ1-1; D gene uncertain. Germline CDR1 is SGHNT and CDR2 is YYREEE (reference sequence). The CDR3 extends over 15 amino acids. V dropped 4 bases and J dropped 3 bases, with 16 bases sitting between them. The CDR3 nucleotides read TGTGCCAGCAGCCCCGATAAAACACGATACACTGAAGCTTTCTTT. It codes for CASSPDKTRYTEAFF.

The J gene is TRBJ2-5, the V gene TRBV7-2; 10 bases agree with TRBD1. CDR3 size: 15 residues. Trimming removed 1 base from V and 6 bases from J; junction bases left unmatched: 5. Germline CDR1 is SGHTA and CDR2 is FQGNSA. The CDR3, as DNA: TGTGCCAGCAGCTTAGGGGGACAGGGGAGGAAGACCCAGTACTTC. It translates to CASSLGGQGRKTQYF.

CDR3: CASSSTRDRDKGGYTF. CDR3 in DNA: TGTGCCAGCAGTTCGACCCGGGACAGGGATAAGGGAGGCTACACCTTC. This chain uses TRBV27 with TRBJ1-2; 9 bases align to TRBD1. V gave up 4 bases and J gave up 8 bases; unmatched junction bases: 14. The CDR3 has 16 amino acids. Germline V gives CDR1 MNHEY, CDR2 SMNVEV (reference sequence).

The rearrangement uses TRBV28 and TRBJ1-1; weak D call: TRBD1 (5 bases). Per germline, CDR1 MDHEN and CDR2 SYDVKM. The CDR3 sequence is 16 residues long. V lost 9 bases and J lost 4, with 24 bases in between. The CDR3, as DNA: TGTGCCAGTGGAACAGTCGCGGCTGGACAACGCACTGAAGCTTTCTTT. This gives the protein CASGTVAAGQRTEAFF.

The genes are TRBV9 and TRBJ2-3; 10 bases agree with TRBD2. The germline CDR1 and CDR2 sequences are SGDLS and YYNGEE. Trimming took 4 bases from V and 3 from J; bases not matched to a gene: 20. The CDR3 has 20 residues. This CDR3 reads CASSFRTARSGGRWTDTQYF. The CDR3 nucleotides read TGTGCCAGCAGCTTCAGGACCGCCCGTAGCGGGGGGCGCTGGACAGATACGCAGTATTTT.

This chain uses TRBV6-6 with TRBJ2-2, with TRBD2 matching over 10 bases. The CDR3 is made up of 17 amino acids. The J segment lost 1 base and the V segment lost 5 bases, leaving 7 bases of the junction unmatched. The germline CDR1 and CDR2 sequences are MNHNY and SVGAGI (reference sequence). The CDR3 spells CASSQTSGFGNTGELFF. The CDR3 DNA sequence: TGTGCCAGCAGTCAGACTAGCGGGTTCGGGAACACCGGGGAGCTGTTTTTT.

This clone appeared once. CDR3 bases: TGCGCCAGCAGCTTTACCGGTATGAACACTGAAGCTTTCTTT. Translation: CASSFTGMNTEAFF. This chain uses TRBV5-1 with TRBJ1-1, with D unclear. V was cut by 2 bases and J by 0 bases, with 8 bases left in between. This CDR3 region has 14 residues. CDR1 SGHRS and CDR2 YFSETQ come from the germline V gene.

This chain links TRBV5-8 with TRBJ2-7, with 9 bases matching TRBD1. The junction had 12 bases not matched to a gene; V was cut back by 5 bases and J by 6 bases. The CDR3 extends over 15 amino acids. Germline CDR1 reads SGHTS; CDR2 reads YDEGEE. CDR3 in amino acids: CASSSLGTGRPEQYF. For the CDR3, the DNA is TGTGCCAGCAGTTCCCTAGGGACAGGGCGTCCCGAGCAGTACTTC.

CDR3 sequence reads: CASSAQGSWNQPQHF. CDR3 coding DNA: TGTGCCAGCAGCGCGCAGGGTTCCTGGAATCAGCCCCAGCATTTT. The rearrangement uses TRBV5-6 and TRBJ1-5; D might be TRBD1 (5 bases). The CDR3 loop spans 15 amino acids. The V end was cut by 4 bases, the J end by 4 bases, with 15 bases between. The germline CDR1 and CDR2 sequences are SGHDT and YYEEEE.

J is TRBJ1-6 and V is TRBV19; 7 nucleotides line up with TRBD1. V lost 4 bases and J lost 7; bases outside the gene matches: 7. Germline-derived CDR1 and CDR2 are LNHDA and SQIVND (reference sequence). CDR3 length: 15 amino acids. The CDR3 coding sequence is TGTGCCAGTAGTACAGACAGGGAGGAGAATTCACCCCTCCACTTT. Translation gives CASSTDREENSPLHF.

This clone was observed a single time. This rearrangement joins TRBV28 to TRBJ2-3; the match to TRBD1 covers 8 bases. Germline CDR1 and CDR2: MDHEN and SYDVKM. This CDR3 comprises 17 residues. Germline trimming cut 4 bases from V and 0 bases from J; bases unmatched to any gene: 9. The CDR3 reads CASSSPRGRTSTDTQYF. The CDR3 DNA is TGTGCCAGCAGTTCCCCCAGGGGGCGGACTAGCACAGATACGCAGTATTTT.

This clone has more than one count but fewer than ten. J is TRBJ1-3 and V is TRBV7-8; no definite D call. V was trimmed by 0 bases and J by 0 bases, leaving 6 bases between them. Per germline, CDR1 SGHVS and CDR2 FQNEAQ. This CDR3 region has 15 residues. The chain's CDR3 is CASSLAFNSGNTIYF. The CDR3 DNA is TGTGCCAGCAGCTTAGCGTTTAACTCTGGAAACACCATATATTTT.

The V call is TRBV13, the J call TRBJ1-5; D possibly corresponds to TRBD1 (6 bases). The germline V and J ends were trimmed by 4 bases and 0 bases, with 16 bases remaining between them. Per germline, CDR1 PRHDT and CDR2 FYEKMQ (reference sequence). This CDR3 has 17 residues. This CDR3 reads CASSSGEALYSNQPQHF. The CDR3 DNA follows: TGTGCCAGCAGCTCAGGGGAGGCCCTTTATAGCAATCAGCCCCAGCATTTT. Filled out from reference TRBV13 and TRBJ1-5, the complete variable domain reads AAGVIQSPRHLIKEKRETATLKCYPIPRHDTVYWYQQGPGQDPQFLISFYEKMQSDKGSIPDRFSAQQFSDYHSELNMSSLELGDSALYFCASSSGEALYSNQPQHFGDGTRLSIL.

CDR3 nucleotide sequence: TGCGCCAGCAGGGACGGGGAGAGGGAGCAGTACTTC. This translates into CASRDGEREQYF. The chain uses TRBV10-2 and TRBJ2-7, with D possibly matching TRBD2 (5 bases). The CDR3 spans 12 residues. V was trimmed by 6 bases and J by 7 bases, leaving 13 bases between them. Germline CDR1 is WSHSY and CDR2 is SAAADI.

J is TRBJ2-7 and V is TRBV6-4; 9 positions agree with TRBD1. The J segment lost 3 bases and the V segment lost 6 bases, leaving 12 bases of the junction unmatched. Germline V gene data show CDR1 as MRHNA and CDR2 as SNTAGT. CDR3 size: 16 residues. The CDR3, as DNA: TGTGCCAGCAGAGACAGGGGGGGGACACTTCACTACGAGCAGTACTTC. It encodes CASRDRGGTLHYEQYF.

This rearrangement joins TRBV2 to TRBJ2-3, with 9 bases fitting TRBD2. The CDR3 consists of 17 residues. After removal of 6 bases from V and 2 bases from J, the junction contained 12 bases not matched to a gene. Germline lookup yields CDR1 SNHLY and CDR2 FYNNEI. The CDR3 is CASSDGPAGGFTDTQYF. The CDR3, as DNA: TGTGCCAGCAGCGATGGGCCTGCGGGAGGGTTCACAGATACGCAGTATTTT.

This sequence joins TRBV9 and TRBJ2-5; 8 bases are a match to TRBD1. Germline V gives CDR1 SGDLS, CDR2 YYNGEE. J lost 4 bases, V lost 4 bases, and 9 bases had no gene match. The CDR3 is made up of 15 amino acids. The CDR3: CASSPDDRGRETQYF. The DNA of the CDR3 is TGTGCCAGCAGCCCAGACGACAGGGGCCGAGAGACCCAGTACTTC.

In the case of this clone: In the same sample, other DNA sequences code for this CDR3. This chain links TRBV19 with TRBJ1-5; TRBD1 aligns across 7 bases. Germline assignment: CDR1 LNHDA and CDR2 SQIVND (reference sequence). The CDR3 extends over 13 amino acids. V trimming: 5 bases; J trimming: 4 bases; junction bases outside the gene matches: 2. This chain's CDR3 is CASSRDRNQPQHF. The CDR3 DNA is TGTGCCAGTAGTCGGGACAGAAATCAGCCCCAGCATTTT.

This clone has just a few counts. The chain links TRBV9 to TRBJ2-7; possible D gene TRBD2, 5 bases. This CDR3 has 13 amino acids. The V end was cut by 4 bases, the J end by 8 bases, with 16 bases between. Germline loops: CDR1 SGDLS, CDR2 YYNGEE. CDR3 loop: CASSPGKVPQQYF. The DNA of the CDR3 is TGTGCCAGCAGCCCGGGGAAGGTCCCACAGCAGTACTTC.

In this sample, this clone turned up once. The chain has TRBV11-2 and TRBJ2-7; 10 nucleotides agree with TRBD1. V lost 5 bases to trimming and J lost 4 bases; unmatched junction nucleotides: 11. The CDR3 has 16 amino acids. The germline V gene has CDR1 SGHAT and CDR2 FQNNGV. The CDR3, as DNA: TGTGCCAGCAGCGACTTTATACGGACAGGGGGGTACGAGCAGTACTTC. It encodes CASSDFIRTGGYEQYF.

The chain employs TRBV20-1 and TRBJ1-2; D unclear. CDR1 is DFQATT and CDR2 is SNEGSKA in the germline V gene (reference sequence). The CDR3 totals 11 residues. V was cut by 3 bases and J by 6 bases, with 8 bases left in between. CDR3 in amino acids: CSASPGNGYTF. Written as DNA, the CDR3 is TGCAGTGCTAGCCCGGGAAATGGCTACACCTTC.

This rearrangement joins TRBV10-3 to TRBJ1-1, with D perhaps TRBD1 (5 bases). The germline gives CDR1 ENHRY, CDR2 SYGVKD. The CDR3 length is 11 residues. The DNA for the CDR3 is TGTGTCACAAGCGGGGGGACTGAAGCTTTCTTT. It is translated as CVTSGGTEAFF.

This clone has only one observation. CDR3 nucleotides: TGTGCCAGTAGTATTAGGGCGTGGGACAGCGCTGGCGGCTACACCTTC. Its translation is CASSIRAWDSAGGYTF. The chain is built from TRBV19 and TRBJ1-2; 7 nucleotides line up with TRBD1. The CDR3 is 16 residues long. CDR1 and CDR2 from the germline V gene are LNHDA and SQIVND (reference sequence). The V gene end was trimmed by 3 bases and the J gene end by 8 bases; junction bases not matched to a gene: 15.

The chain joins TRBV27 to TRBJ2-7, with 8 bases aligning to TRBD2. The length of the CDR3 is 16 residues. Germline trimming cut 2 bases from V and 0 bases from J; bases unmatched to any gene: 6. Looked up from germline, CDR1 is MNHEY and CDR2 is SMNVEV (reference sequence). CDR3 coding DNA: TGTGCCAGCAGTTTAAGGGGACTAGGAAGCTCCTACGAGCAGTACTTC. The encoded protein is CASSLRGLGSSYEQYF.

The rearrangement links TRBV6-6 to TRBJ2-3; 11 positions agree with TRBD2. V lost 5 bases, J lost 4 bases, and 11 bases stayed unmatched. This CDR3 has 17 residues. Germline V gene sequence: CDR1 MNHNY, CDR2 SVGAGI (reference sequence). The DNA for the CDR3 is TGTGCCAGCAGTCTACTAGCGGGAGTTGGTAGGTCAGATACGCAGTATTTT. It is translated as CASSLLAGVGRSDTQYF.